There are a few counts of the clone carrying this T cell receptor beta chain. These data come from a study of blood T cell repertoires in COVID-19. Study summary: T cells, B-cell-depleted T cells, or PBMCs supplied cDNA or gDNA.

The repertoire was sequenced with immunoSEQ multiplex PCR; TCRdb's copy has only in-frame clones and lacks some. The sample contains around 200,000 clones, around 80% of which appear only once. Germline CDR1 and CDR2: MNHNY and SVGAGI (reference sequence). The CDR3 is 14 amino acids. J lost 4 bases, V lost 10 bases, and 9 bases had no gene match. This TCR was sampled from a woman between 65 and 79 years old with acute or convalescent COVID-19. The V call is TRBV6-6, the J call TRBJ2-3; 9 nucleotides match TRBD1. The sequenced sample was peripheral blood. The CDR3 nucleotides read TGTGCCATCGAAATGGGACAGGGCGCAGATACGCAGTATTTT. It yields the protein CAIEMGQGADTQYF.